This entry features one T cell receptor beta chain sequence. Its specificity is unknown. The sample belongs to a study of CXCR3-negative and CXCR3-positive naive CD8 T cells. Whole-study results and caveats: Memory cells diverged, while naive CXCR3-positive and CXCR3-negative cells had similar TRBV-TRBJ usage.

UMI labels and 5' RACE were used to prepare the TRB cDNA libraries. TCRdb derives one entry per CDR3 protein from the 5' RACE reads, leaving out DNA. Across some 130,000 distinct CDR3 sequences, the top ten clones capture nearly 0.5% of the sample. This CDR3 has 14 residues. Germline CDR1 reads SGDLS; CDR2 reads YYNGEE. The chain carries TRBV9 and TRBJ2-3; TCRdb's D gene call, TRBD2, goes unchecked for lack of DNA. Sequencing used naive CXCR3- CD8+ T cells from blood. Subset described: CD45RO-CCR7+CD27+CD95- naive CD8+ T cells lacking CXCR3 (TNR3-). The source of this sequence is a human donor in good health. Some clones in this sample may be carry-over from other donors' samples. Here the CDR3 reads CASSREGNTDTQYF.